This TCR beta chain comes out of a study of blood T cell repertoires in COVID-19. Study context: Samples came from the United States, Italy and Spain, spanning acute and convalescent COVID-19. PBMCs, B-cell-depleted T cells, or T cells provided the cDNA or gDNA that made up the material.

The germline V and J ends were trimmed by 3 bases and 7 bases, with 15 bases remaining between them. Per the germline V gene, CDR1 is GTSNPN and CDR2 is SVGIG (reference sequence). The CDR3 covers 13 residues. Original handling: Reference gene primers were amplified, and this amplification served to estimate nucleated cell counts. Sequenced by immunoSEQ multiplex PCR; TCRdb stores in-frame clones only, minus some. Clone size and the V and J calls come from that table; the DNA yielded D and trimming. Seen here are tens of thousands of clones, 75% to 90% observed once, and the top ten hold under 6.5%. J is TRBJ1-2 and V is TRBV30, with a possible D match to TRBD1 (6 bases). This receptor was obtained from a man between 50 and 59 years old with active COVID-19. The sample comprised peripheral blood. The CDR3 DNA reads as TGTGCCTGGAGAAACAGGGTAGTAGTTGGCTACACCTTC. Its translation is CAWRNRVVVGYTF.